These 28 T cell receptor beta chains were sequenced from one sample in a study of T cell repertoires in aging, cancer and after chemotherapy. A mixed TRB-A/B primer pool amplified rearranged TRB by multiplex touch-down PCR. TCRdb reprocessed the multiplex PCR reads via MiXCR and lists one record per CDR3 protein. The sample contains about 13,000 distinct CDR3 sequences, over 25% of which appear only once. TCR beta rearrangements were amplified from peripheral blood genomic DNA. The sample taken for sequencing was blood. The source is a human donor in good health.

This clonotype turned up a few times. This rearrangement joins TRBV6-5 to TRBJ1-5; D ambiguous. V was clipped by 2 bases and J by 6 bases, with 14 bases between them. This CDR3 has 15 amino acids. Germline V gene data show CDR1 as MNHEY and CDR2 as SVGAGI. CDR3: CASSYRTDSPQPQHF. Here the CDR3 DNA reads TGTGCCAGCAGTTACCGGACCGATTCTCCTCAGCCCCAGCATTTT.

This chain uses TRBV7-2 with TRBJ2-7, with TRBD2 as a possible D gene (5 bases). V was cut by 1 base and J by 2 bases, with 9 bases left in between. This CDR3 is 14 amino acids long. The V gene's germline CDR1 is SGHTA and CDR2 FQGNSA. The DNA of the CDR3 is TGTGCCAGCAGCTTAGTTACGGGGACCTACGAGCAGTACTTC. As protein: CASSLVTGTYEQYF. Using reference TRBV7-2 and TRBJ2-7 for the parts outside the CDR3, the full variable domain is GAGVSQSPSNKVTEKGKDVELRCDPISGHTALYWYRQSLGQGLEFLIYFQGNSAPDKSGLPSDRFSAERTGGSVSTLTIQRTQQEDSAVYLCASSLVTGTYEQYFGPGTRLTVT.

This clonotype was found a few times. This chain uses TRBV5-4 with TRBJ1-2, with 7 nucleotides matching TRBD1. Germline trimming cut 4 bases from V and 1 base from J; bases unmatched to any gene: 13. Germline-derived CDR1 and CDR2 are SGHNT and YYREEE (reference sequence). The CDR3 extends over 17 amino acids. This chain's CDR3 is CASSVRDSFFNNYGYTF. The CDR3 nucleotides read TGTGCCAGCAGCGTCCGGGACAGTTTTTTCAATAACTATGGCTACACCTTC.

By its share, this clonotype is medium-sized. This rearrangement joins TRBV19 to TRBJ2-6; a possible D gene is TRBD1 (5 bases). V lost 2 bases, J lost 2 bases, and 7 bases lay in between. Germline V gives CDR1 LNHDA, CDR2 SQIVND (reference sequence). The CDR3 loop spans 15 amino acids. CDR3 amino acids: CASSIQGTGANVLTF. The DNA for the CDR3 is TGTGCCAGTAGTATACAGGGAACTGGGGCCAACGTCCTGACTTTC.

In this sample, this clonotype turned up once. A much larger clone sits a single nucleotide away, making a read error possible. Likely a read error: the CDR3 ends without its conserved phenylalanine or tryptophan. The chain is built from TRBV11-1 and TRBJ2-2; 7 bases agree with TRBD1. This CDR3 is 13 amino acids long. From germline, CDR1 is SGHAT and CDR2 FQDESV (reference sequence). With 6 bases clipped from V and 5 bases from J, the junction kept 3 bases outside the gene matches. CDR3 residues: CASRRQGTGELFL. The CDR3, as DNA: TGTGCCAGCAGGAGACAGGGTACCGGGGAGCTGTTTTTA.

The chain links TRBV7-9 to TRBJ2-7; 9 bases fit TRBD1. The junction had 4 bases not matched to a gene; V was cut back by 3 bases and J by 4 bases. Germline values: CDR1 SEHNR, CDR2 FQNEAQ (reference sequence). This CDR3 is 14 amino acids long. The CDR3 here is CASSLTGGVYEQYF. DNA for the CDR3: TGTGCCAGCAGCTTGACAGGGGGAGTTTACGAGCAGTACTTC.

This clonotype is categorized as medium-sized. CDR3 sequence: CASSLVGSGNTIYF. DNA for the CDR3: TGTGCCAGCAGCTTGGTGGGGAGTGGAAACACCATATATTTT. The rearrangement links TRBV5-5 to TRBJ1-3; D is unclear. The CDR3 runs to 14 residues. CDR1 and CDR2 from the germline V gene are SGHKS and YYEKEE (reference sequence). Trimming pared 0 bases from V and 3 bases from J, leaving 7 bases between.

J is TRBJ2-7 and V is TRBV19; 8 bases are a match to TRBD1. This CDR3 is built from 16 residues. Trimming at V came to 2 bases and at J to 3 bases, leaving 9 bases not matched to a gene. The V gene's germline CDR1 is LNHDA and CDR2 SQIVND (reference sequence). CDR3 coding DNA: TGTGCCAGTAGTATACCCGGACAGGGAAGTAGCTACGAGCAGTACTTC. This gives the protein CASSIPGQGSSYEQYF.

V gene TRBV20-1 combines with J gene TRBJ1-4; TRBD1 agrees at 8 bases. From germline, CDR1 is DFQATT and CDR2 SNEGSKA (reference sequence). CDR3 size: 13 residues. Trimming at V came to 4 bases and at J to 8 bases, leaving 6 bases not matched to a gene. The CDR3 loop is CSAKGTGCEKLFF. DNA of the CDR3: TGCAGTGCTAAAGGGACAGGATGCGAAAAACTGTTTTTT.

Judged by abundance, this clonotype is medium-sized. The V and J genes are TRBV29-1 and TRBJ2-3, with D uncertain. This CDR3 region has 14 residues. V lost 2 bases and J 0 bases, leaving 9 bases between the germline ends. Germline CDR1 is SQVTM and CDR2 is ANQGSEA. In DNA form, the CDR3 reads TGCAGCGTTGAACCATCAAGTAGCACAGATACGCAGTATTTT. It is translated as CSVEPSSSTDTQYF.

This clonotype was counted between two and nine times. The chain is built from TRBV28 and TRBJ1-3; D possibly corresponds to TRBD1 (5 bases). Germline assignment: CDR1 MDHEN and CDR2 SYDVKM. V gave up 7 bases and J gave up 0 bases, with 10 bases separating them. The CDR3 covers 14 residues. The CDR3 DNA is TGTGCCAGCACCCCAGGGTCCTCTGGAAACACCATATATTTT. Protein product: CASTPGSSGNTIYF.

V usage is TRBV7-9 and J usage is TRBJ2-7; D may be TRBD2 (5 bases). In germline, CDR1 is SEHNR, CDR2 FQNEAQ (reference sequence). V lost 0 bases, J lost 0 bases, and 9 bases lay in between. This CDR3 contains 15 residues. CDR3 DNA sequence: TGTGCCAGCAGCTTAGCGCGGGTTAGCTCCTACGAGCAGTACGTC. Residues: CASSLARVSSYEQYV.

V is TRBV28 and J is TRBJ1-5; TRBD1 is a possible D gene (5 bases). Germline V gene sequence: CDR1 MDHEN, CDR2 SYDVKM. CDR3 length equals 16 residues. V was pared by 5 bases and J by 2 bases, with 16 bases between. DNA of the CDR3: TGTGCCAGCAGTCCCCTTCTGGGGGGAGGCAATCAGCCCCAGCATTTT. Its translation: CASSPLLGGGNQPQHF.

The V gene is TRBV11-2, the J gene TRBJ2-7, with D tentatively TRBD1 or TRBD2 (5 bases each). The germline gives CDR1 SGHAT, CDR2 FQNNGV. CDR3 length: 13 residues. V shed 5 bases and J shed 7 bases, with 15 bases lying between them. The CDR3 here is CASSAGREFEQYF. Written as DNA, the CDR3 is TGTGCCAGCAGCGCGGGCAGGGAGTTTGAGCAGTACTTC.

CDR3 coding DNA: TGTGCCAGCAGCAGAGGGGGAGGCAGCACCGGGGAGCTGTTTTTT. Amino acids: CASSRGGGSTGELFF. J is TRBJ2-2 and V is TRBV13, with D tentatively TRBD1 or TRBD2 (6 bases each). V lost 5 bases and J 4 bases, leaving 14 bases between the germline ends. The CDR3 loop spans 15 amino acids. The germline V gene has CDR1 PRHDT and CDR2 FYEKMQ (reference sequence). Complete variable domain (other parts from reference TRBV13 and TRBJ2-2): AAGVIQSPRHLIKEKRETATLKCYPIPRHDTVYWYQQGPGQDPQFLISFYEKMQSDKGSIPDRFSAQQFSDYHSELNMSSLELGDSALYFCASSRGGGSTGELFFGEGSRLTVL.

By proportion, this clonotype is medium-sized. CDR3 sequence: CASSLGGISTDTQYF. The CDR3 region has the DNA TGTGCCAGCAGCCTCGGGGGGATAAGCACAGATACGCAGTATTTT. V usage is TRBV7-9 and J usage is TRBJ2-3; the match to TRBD2 covers 7 bases. J was trimmed by 0 bases and V by 5 bases; bases with no gene match: 5. Germline assignment: CDR1 SEHNR and CDR2 FQNEAQ (reference sequence). CDR3 length equals 15 residues.

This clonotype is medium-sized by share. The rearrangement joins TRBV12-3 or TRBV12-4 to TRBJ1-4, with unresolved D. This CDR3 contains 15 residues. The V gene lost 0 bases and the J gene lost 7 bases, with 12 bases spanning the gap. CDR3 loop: CASSLAGRKGEKLFF. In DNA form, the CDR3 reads TGTGCCAGCAGTTTAGCGGGGAGGAAAGGTGAAAAACTGTTTTTT.

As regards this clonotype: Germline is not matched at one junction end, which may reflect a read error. The CDR3 protein is CASSPLQGAYNSLLHF. The CDR3 nucleotides are TGTGCCAGCTCACCACTACAGGGGGCATATAATTCACTCCTCCACTTT. J is TRBJ1-6 and V is TRBV18; 9 bases line up with TRBD1. The germline V gene encodes CDR1 KGHSH and CDR2 LQKENI. The CDR3 consists of 16 residues.

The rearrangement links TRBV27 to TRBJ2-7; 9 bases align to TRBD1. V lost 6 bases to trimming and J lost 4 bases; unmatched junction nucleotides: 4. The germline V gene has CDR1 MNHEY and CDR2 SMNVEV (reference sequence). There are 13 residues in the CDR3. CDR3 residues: CASRTGGVYEQYF. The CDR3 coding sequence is TGTGCCAGCAGGACAGGGGGAGTGTACGAGCAGTACTTC.

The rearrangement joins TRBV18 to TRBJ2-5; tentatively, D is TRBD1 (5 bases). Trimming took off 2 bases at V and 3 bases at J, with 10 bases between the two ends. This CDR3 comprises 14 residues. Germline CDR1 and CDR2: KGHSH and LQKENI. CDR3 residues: CASSPSRTKETQYF. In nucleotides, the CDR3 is TGTGCCAGCTCACCAAGTAGGACAAAAGAGACCCAGTACTTC.

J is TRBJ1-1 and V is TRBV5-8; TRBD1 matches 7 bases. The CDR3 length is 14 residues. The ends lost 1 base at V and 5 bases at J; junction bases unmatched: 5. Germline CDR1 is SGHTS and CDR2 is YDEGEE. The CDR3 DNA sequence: TGTGCCAGCAGCTTGCAGGGGGGGAGGACTGAAGCTTTCTTT. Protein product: CASSLQGGRTEAFF.

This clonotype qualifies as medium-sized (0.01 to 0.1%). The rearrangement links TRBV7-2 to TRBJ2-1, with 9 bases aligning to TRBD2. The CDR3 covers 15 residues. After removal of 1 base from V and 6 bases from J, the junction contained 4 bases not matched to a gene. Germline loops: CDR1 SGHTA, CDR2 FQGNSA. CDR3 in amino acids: CASSLVGAGGNEQFF. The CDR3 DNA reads TGTGCCAGCAGCTTAGTTGGAGCGGGGGGCAATGAGCAGTTCTTC.

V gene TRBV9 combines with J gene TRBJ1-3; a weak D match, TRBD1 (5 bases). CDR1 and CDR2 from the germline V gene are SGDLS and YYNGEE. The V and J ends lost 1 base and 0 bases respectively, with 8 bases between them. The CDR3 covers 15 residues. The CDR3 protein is CASSVRGASGNTIYF. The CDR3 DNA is TGTGCCAGCAGCGTAAGAGGGGCCTCTGGAAACACCATATATTTT.

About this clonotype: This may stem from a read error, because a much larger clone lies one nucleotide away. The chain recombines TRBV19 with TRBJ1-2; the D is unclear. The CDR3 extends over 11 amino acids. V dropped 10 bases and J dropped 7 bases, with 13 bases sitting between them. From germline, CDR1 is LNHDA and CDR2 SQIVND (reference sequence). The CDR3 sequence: CAISAAGGYTF. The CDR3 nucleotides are TGTGCCATCTCCGCGGCGGGTGGCTACACCTTC. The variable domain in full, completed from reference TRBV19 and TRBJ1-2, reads DGGITQSPKYLFRKEGQNVTLSCEQNLNHDAMYWYRQDPGQGLRLIYYSQIVNDFQKGDIAEGYSVSREKKESFPLTVTSAQKNPTAFYLCAISAAGGYTFGSGTRLTVV.

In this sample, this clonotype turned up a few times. The CDR3, as DNA: TGTGCCAGCAGTGATGTAGGCAACTACAATGAGCAGTTCTTC. Encoded protein: CASSDVGNYNEQFF. The chain joins TRBV6-4 to TRBJ2-1; the D is unclear. This CDR3 region has 14 residues. Germline V gene sequence: CDR1 MRHNA, CDR2 SNTAGT. V lost 3 bases, J lost 3 bases, and 9 bases lay in between.

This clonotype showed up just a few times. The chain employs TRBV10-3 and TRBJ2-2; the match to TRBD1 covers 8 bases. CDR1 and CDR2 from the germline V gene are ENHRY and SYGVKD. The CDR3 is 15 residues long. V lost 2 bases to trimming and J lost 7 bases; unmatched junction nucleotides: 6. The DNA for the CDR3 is TGTGCCATCAGTGAGGGGCAGGGGGCGATCGGGGAGCTGTTTTTT. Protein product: CAISEGQGAIGELFF.

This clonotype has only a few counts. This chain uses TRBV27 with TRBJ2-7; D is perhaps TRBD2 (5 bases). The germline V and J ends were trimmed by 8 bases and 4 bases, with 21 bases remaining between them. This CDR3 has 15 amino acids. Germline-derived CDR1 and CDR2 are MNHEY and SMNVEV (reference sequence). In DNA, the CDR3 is TGTGCCAGCGGAGAAGGCGGGTTCCCGTTATACGAGCAGTACGTC. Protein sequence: CASGEGGFPLYEQYV.

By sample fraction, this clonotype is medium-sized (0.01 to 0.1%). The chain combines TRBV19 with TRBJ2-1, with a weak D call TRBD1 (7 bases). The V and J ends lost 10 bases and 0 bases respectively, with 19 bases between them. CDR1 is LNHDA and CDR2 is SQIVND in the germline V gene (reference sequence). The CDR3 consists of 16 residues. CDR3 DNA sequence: TGTGCCACCGCGGGACAGCATGACCCCTCCTACAATGAGCAGTTCTTC. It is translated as CATAGQHDPSYNEQFF.